One T cell receptor beta chain is described in this entry. V dropped 2 bases and J dropped 0 bases, with 19 bases sitting between them. The CDR3 length is 18 residues. Germline V gene data show CDR1 as SGHRS and CDR2 as YFSETQ. This sample was taken from a study of blood T cell repertoires in COVID-19. Turning to the study itself: T cells, B-cell-depleted T cells, or PBMCs supplied cDNA or gDNA.

Using immunoSEQ multiplex PCR, the repertoire was profiled, and TCRdb retains in-frame clones only, with some absent. This table holds roughly 100,000 clones, 84% found once. The TCR sequence derives from a human donor in a cohort sampled during active COVID-19. The sample consisted of peripheral blood. The chain employs TRBV5-1 and TRBJ2-3; possibly TRBD2 for D (5 bases). The CDR3 DNA reads TGCGCCAGCAGCTTAACCCCCCCGGGCGGGCCCAGCACAGATACGCAGTATTTT. It encodes CASSLTPPGGPSTDTQYF.